This T cell receptor beta chain is from a study of regulatory T cells in long-lasting Graves disease. This clonotype occurred a few times. Sample time point: persistent/refractory GD, antithyroid drugs over 5 years with positive TRAb. PBMC-derived RNA was used for the TCR library. Roughly 10-milliliter peripheral blood samples went into EDTA tubes. This CDR3 spans 14 amino acids. The germline V gene has CDR1 DFQATT and CDR2 SNEGSKA (reference sequence). V lost 5 bases and J lost 0, with 11 bases in between. Investigators prepared the TCR beta libraries by applying iRepertoire HTBI primers and Arm-PCR of CDR3 regions. MiXCR, applied by TCRdb to the multiplex PCR reads, yields one record per CDR3 protein. The sample includes 650,000 to 850,000 distinct CDR3 sequences, 30% of them seen just once.

This TCR was recovered from a female donor with Graves disease. The sample here was peripheral blood mononuclear cells (PBMCs), taken when the disease was refractory, from a patient treated with antithyroid drugs. This chain links TRBV20-1 with TRBJ1-5; weak D call: TRBD1 (5 bases). The CDR3 reads CSAAGGYSNQPQHF. DNA of the CDR3: TGCAGTGCTGCGGGGGGTTATAGCAATCAGCCCCAGCATTTT.